One and the same sample provided the 30 T cell receptor beta chains below, sequenced in a study of blood T cell repertoires in COVID-19. Clones were read by immunoSEQ multiplex PCR, and TCRdb kept only the in-frame ones, dropping some. The sample includes tens of thousands of clones, roughly 89% seen only once; the top ten take 5.5% to 8.5%. Sequencing input: peripheral blood. These TCRs come from a human donor in a cohort sampled during active COVID-19.

Turning to this clone: The sample has other DNA sequences that encode this CDR3 too. The V and J genes are TRBV5-1 and TRBJ2-7; D uncertain. CDR3 length equals 12 residues. Germline V gene data show CDR1 as SGHRS and CDR2 as YFSETQ. V lost 4 bases and J lost 3, with 8 bases in between. Here the CDR3 reads CASSLPGYEQYF. As DNA, the CDR3 is TGCGCCAGCAGCCTCCCCGGCTACGAGCAGTACTTC.

This chain links TRBV4-2 with TRBJ2-7; possibly TRBD1 for D (5 bases). V lost 3 bases and J lost 0, with 12 bases in between. This CDR3 is 15 amino acids long. The V gene's germline CDR1 is LGHNA and CDR2 YNFKEQ. The CDR3 reads CASSQVGANSYEQYF. The CDR3 DNA reads TGTGCCAGCAGCCAGGTAGGGGCGAACTCCTACGAGCAGTACTTC.

This chain links TRBV7-2 with TRBJ1-2; TRBD1 matches at 11 bases. CDR3 length: 15 amino acids. Germline CDR1 SGHTA, CDR2 FQGNSA. V lost 1 base and J lost 12; bases outside the gene matches: 10. Here the CDR3 reads CASSLGPRDRGTDTF. For the CDR3, the DNA is TGTGCCAGCAGCTTAGGTCCCCGGGACAGGGGGACCGACACCTTC. Using reference TRBV7-2 and TRBJ1-2 for the parts outside the CDR3, the full variable domain is GAGVSQSPSNKVTEKGKDVELRCDPISGHTALYWYRQSLGQGLEFLIYFQGNSAPDKSGLPSDRFSAERTGGSVSTLTIQRTQQEDSAVYLCASSLGPRDRGTDTFGSGTRLTVV.

This chain uses TRBV27 with TRBJ1-2; D may be TRBD1 (6 bases). The germline V gene has CDR1 MNHEY and CDR2 SMNVEV (reference sequence). The CDR3 runs 16 residues. V was pared by 3 bases and J by 4 bases, with 18 bases between. For the CDR3, the DNA is TGTGCCAGCAGTTTTAAAGTCCAGGGGTTTAGCTATGGCTACACCTTC. Residues: CASSFKVQGFSYGYTF.

The chain is built from TRBV14 and TRBJ2-7; D is perhaps TRBD2 (6 bases). V was pared by 1 base and J by 0 bases, with 13 bases between. This CDR3 contains 16 residues. Germline V CDR1 and CDR2: SGHDN, FVKESK. CDR3 nucleotides: TGTGCCAGCAGCCAAGGATCTGGCGGGACCTCCTACGAGCAGTACTTC. Translated: CASSQGSGGTSYEQYF.

The CDR3 nucleotides read TGTGCCAGCAGCCCCTCGGGAAGGAGCTCCTACGAGCAGTACTTC. It is translated as CASSPSGRSSYEQYF. The genes are TRBV16 and TRBJ2-7, with D maybe TRBD2 (5 bases). Trimming left V 4 bases short and J 0 bases short, with 13 bases between. CDR3 length equals 15 residues. CDR1 and CDR2 (germline): KGHSY, FQNENV. The complete variable domain, with remaining parts taken from reference TRBV16 and TRBJ2-7, reads GEEVAQTPKHLVRGEGQKAKLYCAPIKGHSYVFWYQQVLKNEFKFLISFQNENVFDETGMPKERFSAKCLPNSPCSLEIQATKLEDSAVYFCASSPSGRSSYEQYFGPGTRLTVT.

This clone appeared a single time. V is TRBV2 and J is TRBJ1-5; D perhaps matches TRBD1 (5 bases). V was pared by 3 bases and J by 5 bases, with 11 bases between. Per the germline V gene, CDR1 is SNHLY and CDR2 is FYNNEI. The CDR3 covers 14 residues. In nucleotides, the CDR3 is TGTGCCAGCAGTGACCGGGTCAGGGATCAGCCCCAGCATTTT. It yields the protein CASSDRVRDQPQHF.

The chain carries TRBV18 and TRBJ2-5; 11 bases line up with TRBD2. The germline V gene has CDR1 KGHSH and CDR2 LQKENI. This CDR3 region has 15 residues. J lost 5 bases, V lost 4 bases, and 6 bases had no gene match. The CDR3 DNA reads TGTGCCAGCTCACTCCTAGCGGGAGGATCGGAGACCCAGTACTTC. Its protein is CASSLLAGGSETQYF.

The chain employs TRBV7-2 and TRBJ2-3, with D possibly matching TRBD2 (7 bases). Germline CDR1 and CDR2: SGHTA and FQGNSA. Trimming cost V 3 bases and J 4 bases, with 11 bases left between them. CDR3 length: 14 amino acids. CDR3 amino acids: CASSFWGGPDTQYF. The DNA for the CDR3 is TGTGCCAGCAGCTTTTGGGGGGGGCCAGATACGCAGTATTTT.

The chain couples TRBV28 to TRBJ2-5; 8 bases are shared with TRBD2. The length of the CDR3 is 13 residues. Germline CDR1 reads MDHEN; CDR2 reads SYDVKM. V lost 1 base and J lost 7; bases outside the gene matches: 2. CDR3 nucleotide sequence: TGTGCCAGCAGTTTATTGCTAGCGGGGACCCAGTACTTC. Translation gives CASSLLLAGTQYF.

This clone occurred a few times. The chain couples TRBV4-2 to TRBJ2-2, with 10 bases fitting TRBD2. V gave up 4 bases and J gave up 2 bases; unmatched junction bases: 7. Per germline, CDR1 LGHNA and CDR2 YNFKEQ. CDR3 length equals 17 residues. CDR3 loop: CASSPSTSGTNTGELFF. The CDR3 DNA follows: TGTGCCAGCAGCCCAAGCACTAGCGGGACAAACACCGGGGAGCTGTTTTTT.

The chain links TRBV7-9 to TRBJ2-2; D remains ambiguous. V was clipped by 3 bases and J by 0 bases, with 14 bases between them. This CDR3 contains 17 residues. Germline CDR1 and CDR2: SEHNR and FQNEAQ (reference sequence). In nucleotides, the CDR3 is TGTGCCAGCAGCTTCCTTTTAGCAATCGCGAACACCGGGGAGCTGTTTTTT. Its translation: CASSFLLAIANTGELFF.

The chain has TRBV5-1 and TRBJ2-7; 9 bases agree with TRBD1. Germline V CDR1 and CDR2: SGHRS, YFSETQ. J lost 2 bases, V lost 4 bases, and 7 bases had no gene match. The CDR3 runs 15 residues. CDR3 coding DNA: TGCGCCAGCAGCATACAGGGGGCAGGAGCCTACGAGCAGTACTTC. This gives the protein CASSIQGAGAYEQYF. The entire variable domain, with the rest obtained from reference TRBV5-1 and TRBJ2-7, is as follows: KAGVTQTPRYLIKTRGQQVTLSCSPISGHRSVSWYQQTPGQGLQFLFEYFSETQRNKGNFPGRFSGRQFSNSRSEMNVSTLELGDSALYLCASSIQGAGAYEQYFGPGTRLTVT.

This rearrangement joins TRBV9 to TRBJ1-2; D gene uncertain. With 3 bases removed from V and 7 bases from J, the gap between germline ends came to 7 bases. Germline CDR1 is SGDLS and CDR2 is YYNGEE. The CDR3 runs to 11 residues. For the CDR3, the DNA is TGTGCCAGCAGCGCCAGTCTTGGCTACACCTTC. As protein: CASSASLGYTF. Looking up the rest from reference TRBV9 and TRBJ1-2 gives the full variable domain: DSGVTQTPKHLITATGQRVTLRCSPRSGDLSVYWYQQSLDQGLQFLIQYYNGEERAKGNILERFSAQQFPDLHSELNLSSLELGDSALYFCASSASLGYTFGSGTRLTVV.

CDR3 in amino acids: CSASLWAGTDNEAFF. As DNA, the CDR3 is TGCAGTGCTAGTCTCTGGGCCGGGACAGATAATGAAGCTTTCTTT. This chain uses TRBV20-1 with TRBJ1-1; TRBD1 aligns across 7 bases. V lost 3 bases, J lost 7 bases, and 14 bases stayed unmatched. This CDR3 has 15 amino acids. Per the germline V gene, CDR1 is DFQATT and CDR2 is SNEGSKA (reference sequence).

A single count supports this clone. The J gene is TRBJ1-2, the V gene TRBV6-1, with D perhaps TRBD1 (6 bases). The CDR3 loop spans 14 amino acids. V was clipped by 1 base and J by 4 bases, with 10 bases between them. Looked up from germline, CDR1 is MNHNS and CDR2 is SASEGT. The CDR3 DNA sequence: TGTGCCAGCAGTGAAGGGACAGTGATCTATGGCTACACCTTC. Protein: CASSEGTVIYGYTF.

The chain couples TRBV28 to TRBJ2-1, with 9 bases that match TRBD2. V trimming: 1 base; J trimming: 6 bases; junction bases outside the gene matches: 4. The germline CDR1 and CDR2 sequences are MDHEN and SYDVKM. The CDR3 sequence is 15 residues long. DNA for the CDR3: TGTGCCAGCAGTTTATTAGCGGGAGTGGCCAATGAGCAGTTCTTC. This codes for CASSLLAGVANEQFF. Drawing the rest from reference TRBV28 and TRBJ2-1, the complete variable domain is DVKVTQSSRYLVKRTGEKVFLECVQDMDHENMFWYRQDPGLGLRLIYFSYDVKMKEKGDIPEGYSVSREKKERFSLILESASTNQTSMYLCASSLLAGVANEQFFGPGTRLTVL.

The rearrangement links TRBV6-5 to TRBJ2-7; 8 nucleotides agree with TRBD1. V was pared by 2 bases and J by 5 bases, with 11 bases of the junction left unmatched. Germline V lookup: CDR1 MNHEY, CDR2 SVGAGI. The CDR3 runs 16 residues. CDR3 amino acids: CASSYREGVRGHEQYF. CDR3 nucleotide sequence: TGTGCCAGCAGTTACCGCGAGGGAGTCAGGGGGCACGAGCAGTACTTC.

The chain recombines TRBV5-1 with TRBJ1-3; D remains ambiguous. V dropped 4 bases and J dropped 3 bases, with 17 bases sitting between them. The germline V gene has CDR1 SGHRS and CDR2 YFSETQ. This CDR3 is 16 amino acids long. CDR3 DNA: TGCGCCAGCAGCGGATCACTGGGCACCGGTGGAAACACCATATATTTT. Protein: CASSGSLGTGGNTIYF.

The rearrangement uses TRBV7-6 and TRBJ1-6; maybe TRBD1 (5 bases). Germline CDR1 reads SGHVS; CDR2 reads FNYEAQ. CDR3 length: 16 amino acids. Deletions cut 1 base from V and 10 bases from J, with 17 bases between. CDR3 DNA sequence: TGTGCCAGCAGCTTAGGAGTCGGGCCAGGGCGCTCACCCCTCCACTTT. The encoded protein is CASSLGVGPGRSPLHF.

The chain has TRBV5-5 and TRBJ1-1; D is possibly TRBD1 (5 bases). V lost 1 base and J 2 bases, leaving 12 bases between the germline ends. CDR3 size: 15 residues. Looked up from germline, CDR1 is SGHKS and CDR2 is YYEKEE (reference sequence). The CDR3 protein is CASSLLPGPNTEAFF. CDR3 DNA sequence: TGTGCCAGCAGCTTGCTGCCAGGGCCTAACACTGAAGCTTTCTTT.

The chain is built from TRBV9 and TRBJ2-5; 7 bases match TRBD1. This CDR3 has 15 amino acids. Per germline, CDR1 SGDLS and CDR2 YYNGEE. J was trimmed by 1 base and V by 4 bases; bases with no gene match: 7. The DNA of the CDR3 is TGTGCCAGCAGCTTGAATTGGGACAGCCAAGAGACCCAGTACTTC. It codes for CASSLNWDSQETQYF.

The chain joins TRBV5-4 to TRBJ2-3, with D perhaps matching TRBD2 (6 bases). Trimming removed 4 bases at V and 3 bases at J, with 12 bases between. Germline V gene lookup returns CDR1 SGHNT and CDR2 YYREEE (reference sequence). This CDR3 spans 14 amino acids. The CDR3 spells CASSNDAGTDTQYF. The CDR3 DNA sequence: TGTGCCAGCAGCAATGATGCGGGGACAGATACGCAGTATTTT.

The sample holds one count of this clone. The V call is TRBV5-1, the J call TRBJ2-3; 7 nucleotides match TRBD1. The CDR3 runs to 14 residues. The germline CDR1 and CDR2 sequences are SGHRS and YFSETQ. V dropped 0 bases and J dropped 7; count of bases not matched to a gene: 5. The CDR3 protein is CASSLETGAYTQYF. The DNA of the CDR3 is TGCGCCAGCAGCTTGGAAACAGGGGCCTATACGCAGTATTTT.

The V gene is TRBV28, the J gene TRBJ2-7; 7 bases are shared with TRBD2. Germline V gives CDR1 MDHEN, CDR2 SYDVKM. The CDR3 runs to 13 residues. The V segment lost 8 bases and the J segment 2 bases; nucleotides outside the gene matches: 6. CDR3 DNA sequence: TGTGCCAGCGGCACGGGGGGTCCCTACGAGCAGTACTTC. Residues: CASGTGGPYEQYF. The full variable domain, completed using reference TRBV28 and TRBJ2-7, is DVKVTQSSRYLVKRTGEKVFLECVQDMDHENMFWYRQDPGLGLRLIYFSYDVKMKEKGDIPEGYSVSREKKERFSLILESASTNQTSMYLCASGTGGPYEQYFGPGTRLTVT.

The chain links TRBV5-4 to TRBJ2-1, with TRBD2 identical over 13 bases. This CDR3 is built from 16 residues. J gave up 8 bases and V 2 bases, and 7 bases lay outside the gene matches. CDR1 is SGHNT, CDR2 YYREEE, per germline (reference sequence). CDR3 nucleotides: TGTGCCAGCAGCTTCCGACTAGCGGGGGGAGTCGATGAGCAGTTCTTC. Protein: CASSFRLAGGVDEQFF.

The V gene is TRBV4-1, the J gene TRBJ2-1; 9 bases match TRBD1. The ends lost 4 bases at V and 3 bases at J; junction bases unmatched: 4. Germline CDR1 is MGHRA and CDR2 is YSYEKL. The CDR3 is 15 amino acids. As DNA, the CDR3 is TGCGCCAGCAGCCCGGACAGGGGCGGCTACAATGAGCAGTTCTTC. Residues: CASSPDRGGYNEQFF.

The chain couples TRBV4-1 to TRBJ1-5, with D possibly being TRBD1 (6 bases). This CDR3 contains 18 residues. V shed 0 bases and J shed 4 bases, with 19 bases lying between them. The germline gives CDR1 MGHRA, CDR2 YSYEKL. The DNA of the CDR3 is TGCGCCAGCAGCCAAGATCCAGTAGGGGGACGGATTAATCAGCCCCAGCATTTT. This codes for CASSQDPVGGRINQPQHF.

In its sample, this clone was seen once. This chain connects TRBV28 to TRBJ1-1; 7 nucleotides match TRBD1. The CDR3 is made up of 14 amino acids. Germline V gene data show CDR1 as MDHEN and CDR2 as SYDVKM. J gave up 0 bases and V 4 bases, and 2 bases lay outside the gene matches. The CDR3 loop is CASSSGTVNTEAFF. CDR3 bases: TGTGCCAGCAGTTCCGGGACAGTGAACACTGAAGCTTTCTTT.

V usage is TRBV30 and J usage is TRBJ2-1; TRBD2 matches 9 bases. CDR3 size: 15 residues. V lost 2 bases to trimming and J lost 9 bases; unmatched junction nucleotides: 11. Germline lookup yields CDR1 GTSNPN and CDR2 SVGIG (reference sequence). The DNA for the CDR3 is TGTGCCTGGAGTTCAGGCCTAGCGGGGTTGGGTGAGCAGTTCTTC. It encodes CAWSSGLAGLGEQFF.